This TCR beta chain was recovered during a study of blood T cell repertoires in COVID-19. Study as a whole: Italy, Spain and the United States were the sources of the convalescent and acute COVID-19 samples. Nucleic acid was either cDNA or gDNA, and it came from T cells, B-cell-depleted T cells, or PBMCs.

The CDR3 totals 15 residues. Germline values: CDR1 LGHDT, CDR2 YNNKEL (reference sequence). Deletions cut 3 bases from V and 5 bases from J, with 14 bases between. Followed longitudinally, the Seattle patients had been enrolled during active infection. In the original workflow: The assay estimated nucleated cells by amplifying reference gene primers. Method: immunoSEQ multiplex PCR; TCRdb's copy keeps in-frame clones and lacks some. That table gives V, J and clone size, and the DNA gave D and trimming. This sample has approximately 190,000 clones, with roughly 82% found just once. The sample was peripheral blood. V is TRBV3-1 (or the pseudogene TRBV3-2) and J is TRBJ2-1; TRBD2 is a possible D gene (6 bases). The receptor comes from a woman aged 55 to 70 with COVID-19, enrolled during active disease. CDR3 loop: CASSHGASANNEQFF. The CDR3 coding sequence is TGTGCCAGCAGCCACGGGGCTAGCGCAAACAATGAGCAGTTCTTC.